The present T cell receptor beta chain was sequenced within a study of radiotherapy plus CTLA-4 blockade in lung cancer. Sequencing was performed with immunoSEQ multiplex PCR; in TCRdb, only in-frame clones are kept and a portion is missing. The data contain around 99,000 clones, 88% of them singletons. Germline CDR1 is SGHAT and CDR2 is FQNNGV. This CDR3 region has 13 residues. Trimming pared 5 bases from V and 4 bases from J, leaving 11 bases between. This clone was seen a few times. This receptor was identified in a human donor with non-small cell lung cancer that progressed on radiotherapy plus ipilimumab. The chain combines TRBV11-2 with TRBJ1-2; D is ambiguous. This material consisted of peripheral blood, taken from a patient treated with radiotherapy plus ipilimumab. The chain's CDR3 is CASSREDRYGYTF. For the CDR3, the DNA is TGTGCCAGCAGCCGGGAGGATCGCTATGGCTACACCTTC.